The 24 T cell receptor beta chains below were found in one sample sequenced in a study of T cell responses to AZD1222 COVID-19 vaccine. The table came from immunoSEQ multiplex PCR; TCRdb's copy has only in-frame clones and leaves some out. The sample has 120,000 to 150,000 clones, 80% to 95% seen once. Sequenced here: peripheral blood, sampled 28 days after the second AZD1222 dose. Receptors originate from an adult who received the AZD1222 COVID-19 vaccine.

This chain connects TRBV28 to TRBJ2-7, with D unresolved. V lost 8 bases and J lost 5, with 4 bases in between. The germline V gene encodes CDR1 MDHEN and CDR2 SYDVKM. This CDR3 contains 9 residues. The CDR3 nucleotides read TGTGCCAGCCAGGACGAGCAGTACTTC. Amino acid sequence: CASQDEQYF. Filled out from reference TRBV28 and TRBJ2-7, the complete variable domain reads DVKVTQSSRYLVKRTGEKVFLECVQDMDHENMFWYRQDPGLGLRLIYFSYDVKMKEKGDIPEGYSVSREKKERFSLILESASTNQTSMYLCASQDEQYFGPGTRLTVT.

This clone is a singleton in its sample. V gene TRBV29-1 combines with J gene TRBJ2-7; no reliable D call. The CDR3 sequence is 10 residues long. Germline assignment: CDR1 SQVTM and CDR2 ANQGSEA. Trimming stripped 3 bases from V and 5 bases from J, with 5 bases between. DNA of the CDR3: TGCAGCGTTGAGAGTAACGAGCAGTACTTC. Encoded protein: CSVESNEQYF.

CDR3 coding DNA: TGTGCCAGCAGCCGCGGAGTCCGTGGCGCGGAAGAGACCCAGTACTTC. Amino acids: CASSRGVRGAEETQYF. The rearrangement links TRBV5-4 to TRBJ2-5, with D unclear. CDR1 and CDR2 from the germline V gene are SGHNT and YYREEE (reference sequence). V lost 4 bases and J 3 bases, leaving 19 bases between the germline ends. This CDR3 comprises 16 residues.

The J gene is TRBJ1-5, the V gene TRBV4-1; TRBD1 might be the D (6 bases). Trimming removed 2 bases from V and 7 bases from J, with 15 bases in between. There are 15 residues in the CDR3. Germline V lookup: CDR1 MGHRA, CDR2 YSYEKL. In DNA form, the CDR3 reads TGCGCCAGCAGCCAATACAGGGTGGAAGGCCAGCCCCAGCATTTT. Amino acids: CASSQYRVEGQPQHF.

The DNA for the CDR3 is TGTGCCAGCAGTGACACGGTGCCCTACGAGCAGTACTTC. This codes for CASSDTVPYEQYF. This sequence joins TRBV6-1 and TRBJ2-7; D ambiguous. CDR3 size: 13 residues. V lost 3 bases and J lost 2, with 8 bases in between. Germline CDR1 MNHNS, CDR2 SASEGT.

The chain uses TRBV20-1 and TRBJ2-5, with D perhaps assigned TRBD1 or TRBD2 (5 bases each). Between the trimmed V and J ends, which lost 4 bases and 5 bases, there was a span of 8 bases. Germline lookup yields CDR1 DFQATT and CDR2 SNEGSKA (reference sequence). The CDR3 covers 11 residues. CDR3 nucleotide sequence: TGCAGTGCTAAAAGGGACGAGACCCAGTACTTC. Translating gives CSAKRDETQYF.

The gene calls are TRBV5-1 and TRBJ1-1; no reliable D call. Per germline, CDR1 SGHRS and CDR2 YFSETQ. Trimming left V 0 bases short and J 6 bases short, with 9 bases between. The CDR3 consists of 13 residues. CDR3 loop: CASSLAQSAEAFF. The CDR3 nucleotides are TGCGCCAGCAGCTTGGCGCAGTCTGCTGAAGCTTTCTTT.

The chain links TRBV4-2 to TRBJ2-3, with 9 bases lining up with TRBD1. The CDR3 extends over 16 amino acids. Looked up from germline, CDR1 is LGHNA and CDR2 is YNFKEQ. Unmatched junction bases numbered 4, after V lost 1 base and J lost 2 bases. The CDR3 is CASSQGIQGATDTQYF. The CDR3 DNA reads TGTGCCAGCAGCCAAGGGATACAGGGGGCCACAGATACGCAGTATTTT.

The chain combines TRBV19 with TRBJ1-1; no reliable D call. V shed 6 bases and J shed 4 bases, with 15 bases lying between them. The CDR3 has 14 residues. The germline CDR1 and CDR2 sequences are LNHDA and SQIVND (reference sequence). The CDR3 loop reads CASSHSFRVTEAFF. As DNA, the CDR3 is TGTGCCAGTAGCCACAGCTTTAGGGTCACTGAAGCTTTCTTT.

The chain is built from TRBV4-1 and TRBJ2-7, with 7 positions matching TRBD2. Losses at the gene ends were 0 bases for V and 3 bases for J; bases not matched to a gene: 14. CDR1 and CDR2 (germline): MGHRA, YSYEKL. CDR3 length: 18 amino acids. CDR3 amino acids: CASSQDGSGLIAGYEQYF. The CDR3 bases are TGCGCCAGCAGCCAAGATGGGAGTGGGCTGATAGCGGGCTACGAGCAGTACTTC.

This chain joins TRBV20-1 and TRBJ2-7; D not certain. Germline V CDR1 and CDR2: DFQATT, SNEGSKA (reference sequence). The CDR3 is made up of 11 amino acids. V lost 6 bases to trimming and J lost 4 bases, with 10 bases between them. The chain's CDR3 is CSAYDGYEQYF. The DNA for the CDR3 is TGCAGTGCCTACGACGGGTACGAGCAGTACTTC.

The V call is TRBV19, the J call TRBJ1-1; TRBD1 matches 7 bases. Per germline, CDR1 LNHDA and CDR2 SQIVND (reference sequence). V was pared by 6 bases and J by 1 base, with 5 bases of the junction left unmatched. The CDR3 totals 14 residues. This CDR3 is CASRTGQRNTEAFF. In DNA form, the CDR3 reads TGTGCCAGTAGAACGGGACAGAGGAACACTGAAGCTTTCTTT. The full variable domain, in which reference TRBV19 and TRBJ1-1 provide the parts outside the CDR3, is DGGITQSPKYLFRKEGQNVTLSCEQNLNHDAMYWYRQDPGQGLRLIYYSQIVNDFQKGDIAEGYSVSREKKESFPLTVTSAQKNPTAFYLCASRTGQRNTEAFFGQGTRLTVV.

The chain employs TRBV5-4 and TRBJ2-1; 12 bases are shared with TRBD2. The CDR3 has 19 residues. CDR1 and CDR2 (germline): SGHNT, YYREEE (reference sequence). The V gene end was trimmed by 4 bases and the J gene end by 6 bases; junction bases not matched to a gene: 17. CDR3 residues: CASSPDLKTSGSRRNEQFF. In DNA, the CDR3 is TGTGCCAGCAGCCCGGATCTGAAGACTAGCGGGAGTAGGCGCAATGAGCAGTTCTTC.

V is TRBV7-2 and J is TRBJ1-4, with 10 bases fitting TRBD1. The germline CDR1 and CDR2 sequences are SGHTA and FQGNSA. V was clipped by 5 bases and J by 6 bases; unmatched bases: 6. The CDR3 has 15 residues. As DNA, the CDR3 is TGTGCCAGCAGCCGGACCGGGACAGGGGATGAAAAACTGTTTTTT. Its protein product is CASSRTGTGDEKLFF.

The chain couples TRBV10-3 to TRBJ1-3; D perhaps matches TRBD1 (5 bases). The CDR3 is 16 amino acids. The germline V gene encodes CDR1 ENHRY and CDR2 SYGVKD. Trimming took 4 bases from V and 0 from J, leaving 13 bases between them. CDR3: CAISAHTGGSGNTIYF. CDR3 DNA: TGTGCCATCAGTGCCCACACCGGGGGCTCTGGAAACACCATATATTTT.

J is TRBJ2-1 and V is TRBV6-5; weak D call: TRBD2 (6 bases). Trimming shortened V by 5 bases and J by 8 bases, and 16 bases separated the two germline ends. CDR3 length equals 14 residues. Germline V gives CDR1 MNHEY, CDR2 SVGAGI. The CDR3 DNA follows: TGTGCCAGCAGTCGGGACGGCGGAGGGTATGAGCAGTTCTTC. This codes for CASSRDGGGYEQFF.

The CDR3 DNA reads as TGTGCCAGCAGCCCTGACAGGGGTGGAGAGACCCAGTACTTC. Amino acid sequence: CASSPDRGGETQYF. The chain links TRBV7-8 to TRBJ2-5; 8 nucleotides line up with TRBD1. Per germline, CDR1 SGHVS and CDR2 FQNEAQ. V was clipped by 5 bases and J by 4 bases; unmatched bases: 6. The CDR3 loop spans 14 amino acids.

The chain uses TRBV6-6 and TRBJ1-1, with a weak D call TRBD1 (5 bases). CDR3 length equals 14 residues. The germline CDR1 and CDR2 sequences are MNHNY and SVGAGI (reference sequence). V was clipped by 0 bases and J by 7 bases, with 12 bases between them. The CDR3, as DNA: TGTGCCAGCAGTTACTCTTCCAGGGAGGTTGAAGCTTTCTTT. Its translation: CASSYSSREVEAFF.

The J gene is TRBJ1-2, the V gene TRBV4-1, with no clear D. The germline V gene encodes CDR1 MGHRA and CDR2 YSYEKL. The CDR3 sequence is 20 residues long. V shed 0 bases and J shed 0 bases, with 23 bases lying between them. This CDR3 reads CASSQDFMGLATMANYGYTF. CDR3 bases: TGCGCCAGCAGCCAAGATTTTATGGGATTAGCGACCATGGCTAACTATGGCTACACCTTC.

This rearrangement joins TRBV6-2 or TRBV6-3 to TRBJ2-3; 7 bases fit TRBD1. Trimming took 4 bases from V and 2 from J; bases not matched to a gene: 6. Germline loops: CDR1 MNHEY, CDR2 SVGEGT. The CDR3 loop spans 15 amino acids. As DNA, the CDR3 is TGTGCCAGCAGTTCCTTACAGGGGAACACAGATACGCAGTATTTT. This gives the protein CASSSLQGNTDTQYF.

The rearrangement joins TRBV7-3 to TRBJ1-2, with D possibly being TRBD1 (5 bases). CDR1 and CDR2 (germline): SGHTA, FQGTGA. This CDR3 comprises 15 residues. The V and J ends lost 5 bases and 3 bases respectively, with 16 bases between them. This chain's CDR3 is CASSPGPGADYGYTF. As DNA, the CDR3 is TGTGCCAGCAGCCCGGGACCGGGAGCGGACTATGGCTACACCTTC.

This chain joins TRBV19 and TRBJ1-5; the match to TRBD1 covers 8 bases. V dropped 4 bases and J dropped 1; count of bases not matched to a gene: 6. The CDR3 totals 16 residues. Germline-derived CDR1 and CDR2 are LNHDA and SQIVND (reference sequence). The CDR3 DNA reads TGTGCCAGTAGTACCCTTGACAGGGGAAGCAATCAGCCCCAGCATTTT. Translation: CASSTLDRGSNQPQHF. The whole variable domain, remainder taken from reference TRBV19 and TRBJ1-5, is DGGITQSPKYLFRKEGQNVTLSCEQNLNHDAMYWYRQDPGQGLRLIYYSQIVNDFQKGDIAEGYSVSREKKESFPLTVTSAQKNPTAFYLCASSTLDRGSNQPQHFGDGTRLSIL.

J is TRBJ2-1 and V is TRBV4-3; TRBD2 aligns across 7 bases. This CDR3 is built from 16 residues. Germline V gives CDR1 LGHNA, CDR2 YSLEER. V shed 1 base, J shed 8 bases, and the junction held 11 bases outside the gene matches. The CDR3 spells CASSQGSTSLLDEQFF. DNA of the CDR3: TGCGCCAGCAGCCAAGGATCGACTAGCCTCCTAGATGAGCAGTTCTTC.

The chain carries TRBV6-4 and TRBJ2-3, with D tentatively TRBD1 (5 bases). Germline V gives CDR1 MRHNA, CDR2 SNTAGT. V lost 2 bases to trimming and J lost 5 bases, with 8 bases between them. This CDR3 is built from 13 residues. CDR3 amino acids: CASSDVQGDTQYF. CDR3 bases: TGTGCCAGCAGTGACGTTCAGGGAGATACGCAGTATTTT.